The present entry profiles one T cell receptor beta chain with its context. Its antigen is currently unknown. Absent from the records is this donor's CMV serostatus. This sample was taken from a study of cytomegalovirus exposure and HLA in healthy donors. General study findings and limits: Several top significant clusters appeared, in a later analysis, to be linked to common viral pathogens.

PCR primers comprised 60 Vbeta and 13 Jbeta primers. The protocol was immunoSEQ multiplex PCR, while the TCRdb copy is restricted to in-frame clones and leaves out a portion. The sample includes some 130,000 clones, around 63% of them seen just once. V shed 8 bases and J 4 bases; nucleotides not matched to a gene: 5. There are 13 residues in the CDR3. In germline, CDR1 is LNHNV, CDR2 YYDKDF (reference sequence). The chain combines TRBV15 with TRBJ1-1; the match to TRBD1 covers 9 bases. The sequenced sample was PBMCs. The TCR originated in a human donor in good health. CDR3 in amino acids: CATQGTGTTEAFF. The CDR3 nucleotides read TGTGCCACCCAAGGGACAGGGACCACTGAAGCTTTCTTT.